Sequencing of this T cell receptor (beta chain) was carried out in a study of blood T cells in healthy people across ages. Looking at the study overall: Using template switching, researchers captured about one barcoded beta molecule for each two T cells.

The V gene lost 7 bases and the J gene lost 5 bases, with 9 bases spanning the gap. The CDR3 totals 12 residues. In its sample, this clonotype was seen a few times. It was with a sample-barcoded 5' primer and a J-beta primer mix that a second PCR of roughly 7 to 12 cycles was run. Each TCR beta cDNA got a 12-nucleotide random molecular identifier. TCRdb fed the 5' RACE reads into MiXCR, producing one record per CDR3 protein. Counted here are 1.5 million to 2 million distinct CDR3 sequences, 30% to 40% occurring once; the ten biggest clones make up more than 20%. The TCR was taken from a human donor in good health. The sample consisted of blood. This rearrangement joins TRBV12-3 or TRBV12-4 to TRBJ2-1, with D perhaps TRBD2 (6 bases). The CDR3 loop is CASKSGDNEQFF. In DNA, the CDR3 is TGTGCCAGCAAGTCGGGGGACAATGAGCAGTTCTTC.